A selection of T cell receptor beta chains follows, all from one sample in a study of T-cell reconstitution after alpha-beta-depleted transplantation in children. TCRdb passed the PCR reads through MiXCR, listing each CDR3 protein once. The data contain some 300,000 distinct CDR3 sequences, 9.5% to 13% of them singletons. The source was PBMCs, collected before TCRalphabeta/CD19-depleted stem cell transplant. These receptors were taken from a boy under three years old with acute myeloid leukemia, due to receive a stem cell transplant. Each CDR3 is given with its conserved first and last residue. A D gene is named only where the DNA matches it firmly. Sizes are listed as once, few, many, or a class for an expanded clone.

>TRBV5-5|TRBJ1-1|TRBD1|many
TGTGCCAGCAGCTTTGGAGGGGGCAGGGAGGCAGCTTTCTTT
CASSFGGGREAAFF
>TRBV5-1|TRBJ1-2|NA|many
TGCGCCAGCAGCTTGAAGAATAGTCTTTCCCCGACAGTGTCTAACTATGGCTACACCTTC
CASSLKNSLSPTVSNYGYTF
>TRBV18|TRBJ1-1|TRBD1|many
TGTGCCAGCTCACCGGACAGGGTTTGGGGGACTGAAGCTTTCTTT
CASSPDRVWGTEAFF
>TRBV7-2|TRBJ1-5|NA|many
TGTGCCAGCAGCTTAGGCAGGGGCCAGCCCCAGCATTTT
CASSLGRGQPQHF
>TRBV7-8|TRBJ2-2|NA|many
TGTGCCAGCAGCTTAGGAGGGACGAACACCGGGGAGCTGTTTTTT
CASSLGGTNTGELFF
>TRBV24-1|TRBJ2-5|TRBD2|many
TGTGCCACCAGTGATCGGATCTTAGCGGGGGGGCCCTCGAAAGAGACCCAGTACTTC
CATSDRILAGGPSKETQYF
>TRBV10-3|TRBJ2-3|TRBD2|many
TGTGCCATCAGGGGGACTAGCGGGGGCACAGATACGCAGTATTTT
CAIRGTSGGTDTQYF
>TRBV7-9|TRBJ2-7|NA|many
TGTGCCAGCAGCTTTGGAGGGGGCGAGCAGTACTTC
CASSFGGGEQYF
>TRBV7-2|TRBJ2-1|NA|many
TGTGCCAGCAGCTACTTCGTAAGTAATGAGCAGTTCTTC
CASSYFVSNEQFF
>TRBV12-3/TRBV12-4|TRBJ2-1|TRBD2|once
TGTGCCAGCAGTTTAGGGGCGGGAGAGCTCAATGAGCAGTTCTTC
CASSLGAGELNEQFF
>TRBV20-1|TRBJ1-5|TRBD1|few
TGCAGTGCTAGAGACAGGGGGCAACAGCCCCAGCATTTT
CSARDRGQQPQHF
>TRBV7-9|TRBJ2-2|TRBD2|many
TGTGCCAGCAGCCCCTGGGACTACTCGAACACCGGGGAGCTGTTTTTT
CASSPWDYSNTGELFF
>TRBV7-9|TRBJ1-1|NA|many
TGTGCCAGCAGCTTAGCGGGGGTTGTGGAAGCTTTCTTT
CASSLAGVVEAFF
>TRBV5-5|TRBJ2-7|TRBD1|many
TGTGCCAGTCTACAGGGGGCTTCGACCTACGAGCAGTACTTC
CASLQGASTYEQYF
>TRBV12-3/TRBV12-4|TRBJ2-5|NA|many
TGTGCCAGCAGTTTTAGTTCTAGGCAGGAGACCCAGTACTTC
CASSFSSRQETQYF